Listed below are T cell receptor beta chains from one sample, sequenced in a study of blood T cell repertoires in COVID-19. Produced via immunoSEQ multiplex PCR; TCRdb's table is partial and in-frame only. The repertoire includes over 150,000 clones, about 84% of them detected once, and 6% to 8.5% sits in the top ten. The sequenced sample was peripheral blood. Receptor source: a human donor in a cohort sampled during active COVID-19. CDR3s leave out the opening cysteine and the closing phenylalanine or tryptophan.

CDR3 protein,V gene,J gene
AWSDPGQDDYT,TRBV30,TRBJ1-2
ASSLLERSYEQY,TRBV5-5,TRBJ2-7
ATSRAPGMHGYT,TRBV15,TRBJ1-2
ASKVPAGSPSQY,TRBV2,TRBJ2-5
ASSLMGENTEAF,TRBV7-8,TRBJ1-1
ASSYSGLIGNTIY,TRBV6-5,TRBJ1-3
ASSQTGGPSYEQY,TRBV7-8,TRBJ2-7
ASSLGTVDNEKLF,TRBV5-1,TRBJ1-4
ASSLAPPGPRLTGELF,TRBV7-6,TRBJ2-2
ASSYGLAGRADTQY,TRBV6-6,TRBJ2-3
ASSVTGALDEQY,TRBV9,TRBJ2-7
ASSPWTEKDYGYT,TRBV3-1/TRBV3-2,TRBJ1-2
ASSQEVQGLAGIRGYEQY,TRBV4-1,TRBJ2-7
ASSQFSLLGAVNNEQF,TRBV3-1/TRBV3-2,TRBJ2-1
ASSPDISYEQY,TRBV4-1,TRBJ2-7
SVVRGQTINYGYT,TRBV29-1,TRBJ1-2
ASSLDRVSEKLF,TRBV5-1,TRBJ1-4
ASSRGWAF,TRBV27,TRBJ1-1
ASSQEEGQGALYEQY,TRBV14,TRBJ2-7
ATSRDHRAGAYQETQY,TRBV15,TRBJ2-5
ASSLTGTDNTEAF,TRBV7-9,TRBJ1-1
AISEVVAGALLYNEQF,TRBV10-3,TRBJ2-1
ASSQGASNEKLF,TRBV4-1,TRBJ1-4
ASSPAGAGTDTQY,TRBV19,TRBJ2-3
ASTPGVNTEAF,TRBV6-5,TRBJ1-1
SVEDRTQGRYGYT,TRBV29-1,TRBJ1-2
ASSLAGTGTEAF,TRBV5-1,TRBJ1-1
ASSLGQGGVAF,TRBV9,TRBJ1-1
ASSPWGTSNQPQH,TRBV9,TRBJ1-5
ASTPRDRDQPQH,TRBV19,TRBJ1-5
ASSQGGDRVPEAF,TRBV14,TRBJ1-1
AWTKGTSVGEQF,TRBV30,TRBJ2-1
ASSQDLDSGVHTDTQY,TRBV4-1,TRBJ2-3
SVGPDSQITDTQY,TRBV29-1,TRBJ2-3
ASSVDRVLTYNEQF,TRBV9,TRBJ2-1
ASSRARGSGGTGELF,TRBV19,TRBJ2-2
ASSLGQGGQF,TRBV11-2,TRBJ2-1
ASSPQGGWRDGYT,TRBV5-6,TRBJ1-2
ASSLYIRFDIANQPQH,TRBV5-8,TRBJ1-5
ASSETGTNEKLF,TRBV6-6,TRBJ1-4
ASSLRLTGHMNTEAF,TRBV28,TRBJ1-1
ASSPTGGGVYNEQF,TRBV3-1/TRBV3-2,TRBJ2-1
ASSPLAGDTEAF,TRBV4-2,TRBJ1-1
ASSLSSASGGVYNEQF,TRBV27,TRBJ2-1
ASSFSEGAYEQY,TRBV7-9,TRBJ2-7